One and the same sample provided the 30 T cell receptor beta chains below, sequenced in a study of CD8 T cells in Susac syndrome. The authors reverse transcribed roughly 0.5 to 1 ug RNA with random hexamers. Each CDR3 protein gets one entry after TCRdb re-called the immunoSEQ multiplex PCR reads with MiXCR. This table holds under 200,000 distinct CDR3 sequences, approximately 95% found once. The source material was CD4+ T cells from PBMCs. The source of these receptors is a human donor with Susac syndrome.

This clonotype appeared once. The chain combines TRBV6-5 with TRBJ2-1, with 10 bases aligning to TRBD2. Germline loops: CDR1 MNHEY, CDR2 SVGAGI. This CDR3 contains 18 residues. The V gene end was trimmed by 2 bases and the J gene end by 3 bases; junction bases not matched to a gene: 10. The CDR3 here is CASSYILAGDLHYNEQFF. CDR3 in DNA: TGTGCCAGCAGTTACATCCTAGCGGGGGACCTTCACTACAATGAGCAGTTCTTC.

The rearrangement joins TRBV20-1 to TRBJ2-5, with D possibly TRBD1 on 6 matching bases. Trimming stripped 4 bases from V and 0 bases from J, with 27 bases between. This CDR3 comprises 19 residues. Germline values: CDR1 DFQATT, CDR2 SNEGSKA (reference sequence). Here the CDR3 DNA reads TGCAGTGCTACCCTTCCGTCATTACCTTCCGGGACATACCAAGAGACCCAGTACTTC. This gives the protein CSATLPSLPSGTYQETQYF.

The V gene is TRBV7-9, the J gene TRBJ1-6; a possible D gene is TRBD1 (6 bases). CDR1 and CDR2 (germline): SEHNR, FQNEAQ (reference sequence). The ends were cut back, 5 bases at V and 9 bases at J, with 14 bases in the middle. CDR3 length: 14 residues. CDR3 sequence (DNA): TGTGCCAGCAGCGTGGACAGCGTCGGTTCACCCCTCCACTTT. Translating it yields CASSVDSVGSPLHF.

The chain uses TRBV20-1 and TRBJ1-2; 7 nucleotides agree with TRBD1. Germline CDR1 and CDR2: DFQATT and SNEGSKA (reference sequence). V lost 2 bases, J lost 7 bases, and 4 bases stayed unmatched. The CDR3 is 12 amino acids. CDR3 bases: TGCAGTGCTAGACAGGGGGTCGGTGGCTACACCTTC. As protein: CSARQGVGGYTF.

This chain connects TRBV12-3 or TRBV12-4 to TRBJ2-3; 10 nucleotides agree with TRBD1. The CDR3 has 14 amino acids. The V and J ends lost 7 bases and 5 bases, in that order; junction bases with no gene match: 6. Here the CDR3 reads CASTRQGALDTQYF. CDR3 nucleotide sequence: TGTGCCAGCACCAGACAGGGGGCATTAGATACGCAGTATTTT.

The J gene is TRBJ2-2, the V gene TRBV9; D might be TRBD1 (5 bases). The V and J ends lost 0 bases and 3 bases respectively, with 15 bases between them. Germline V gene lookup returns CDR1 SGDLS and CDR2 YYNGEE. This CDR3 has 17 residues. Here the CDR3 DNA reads TGTGCCAGCAGCGTAGCCGCTCAGGGCCGGGACACCGGGGAGCTGTTTTTT. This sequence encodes CASSVAAQGRDTGELFF. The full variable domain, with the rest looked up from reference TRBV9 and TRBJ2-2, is DSGVTQTPKHLITATGQRVTLRCSPRSGDLSVYWYQQSLDQGLQFLIQYYNGEERAKGNILERFSAQQFPDLHSELNLSSLELGDSALYFCASSVAAQGRDTGELFFGEGSRLTVL.

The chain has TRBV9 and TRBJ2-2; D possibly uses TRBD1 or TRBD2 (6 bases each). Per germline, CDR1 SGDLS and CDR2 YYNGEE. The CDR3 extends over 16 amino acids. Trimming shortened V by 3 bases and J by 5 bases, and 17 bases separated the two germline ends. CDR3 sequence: CASSARGDRITGELFF. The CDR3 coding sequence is TGTGCCAGCAGCGCTAGGGGGGACCGCATTACCGGGGAGCTGTTTTTT. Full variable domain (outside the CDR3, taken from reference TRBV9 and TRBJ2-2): DSGVTQTPKHLITATGQRVTLRCSPRSGDLSVYWYQQSLDQGLQFLIQYYNGEERAKGNILERFSAQQFPDLHSELNLSSLELGDSALYFCASSARGDRITGELFFGEGSRLTVL.

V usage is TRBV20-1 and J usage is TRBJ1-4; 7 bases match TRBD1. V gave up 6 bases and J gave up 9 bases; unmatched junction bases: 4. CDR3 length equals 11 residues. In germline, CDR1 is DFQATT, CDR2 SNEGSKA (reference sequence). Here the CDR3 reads CSATGQKKLFF. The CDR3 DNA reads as TGCAGTGCCACGGGACAGAAAAAACTGTTTTTT.

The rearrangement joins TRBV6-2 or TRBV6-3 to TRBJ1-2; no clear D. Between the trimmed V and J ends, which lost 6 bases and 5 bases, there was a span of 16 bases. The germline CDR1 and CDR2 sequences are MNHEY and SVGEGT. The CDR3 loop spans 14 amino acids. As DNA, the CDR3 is TGTGCCAGCAGCCGCCGGGAAAGCTATTATGGCTACACCTTC. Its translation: CASSRRESYYGYTF.

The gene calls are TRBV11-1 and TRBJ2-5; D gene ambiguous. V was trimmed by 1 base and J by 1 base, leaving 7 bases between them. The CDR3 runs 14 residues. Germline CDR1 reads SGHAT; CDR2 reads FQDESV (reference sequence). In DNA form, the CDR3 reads TGTGCCAGCAGCTTAGTGCGGTCCCAAGAGACCCAGTACTTC. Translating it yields CASSLVRSQETQYF.

This CDR3 reads CSASGEVIGGGYTF. The CDR3, as DNA: TGCAGTGCTAGTGGGGAGGTCATTGGGGGTGGCTACACCTTC. The genes are TRBV20-1 and TRBJ1-2; a possible D gene is TRBD1 (5 bases). CDR3 length equals 14 residues. V dropped 3 bases and J dropped 7 bases, with 18 bases sitting between them. Germline V gives CDR1 DFQATT, CDR2 SNEGSKA (reference sequence).

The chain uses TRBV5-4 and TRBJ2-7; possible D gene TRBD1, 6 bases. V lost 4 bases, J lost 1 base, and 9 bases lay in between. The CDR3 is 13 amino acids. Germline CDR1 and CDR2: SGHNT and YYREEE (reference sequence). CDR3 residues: CASSPDRSYEQYF. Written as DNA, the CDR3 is TGTGCCAGCAGCCCCGACAGGTCCTACGAGCAGTACTTC.

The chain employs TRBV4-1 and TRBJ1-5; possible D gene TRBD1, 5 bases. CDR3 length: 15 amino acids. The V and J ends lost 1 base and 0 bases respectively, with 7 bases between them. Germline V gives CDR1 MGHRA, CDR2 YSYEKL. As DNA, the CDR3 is TGCGCCAGCAGCCAAGGGGGGTATAGCAATCAGCCCCAGCATTTT. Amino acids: CASSQGGYSNQPQHF.

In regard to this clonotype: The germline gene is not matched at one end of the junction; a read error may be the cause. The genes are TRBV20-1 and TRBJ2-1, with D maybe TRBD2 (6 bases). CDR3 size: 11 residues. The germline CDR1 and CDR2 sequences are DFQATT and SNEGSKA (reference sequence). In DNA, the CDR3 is TGCAGCGCTATGACTAGAGGCGAGCAGTTCTTC. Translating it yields CSAMTRGEQFF.

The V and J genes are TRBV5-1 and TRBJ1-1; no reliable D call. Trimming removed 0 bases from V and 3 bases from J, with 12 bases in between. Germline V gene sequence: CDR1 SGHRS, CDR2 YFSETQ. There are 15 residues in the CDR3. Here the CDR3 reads CASSLARIRDTEAFF. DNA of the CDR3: TGCGCCAGCAGCTTGGCCCGAATCCGGGACACTGAAGCTTTCTTT.

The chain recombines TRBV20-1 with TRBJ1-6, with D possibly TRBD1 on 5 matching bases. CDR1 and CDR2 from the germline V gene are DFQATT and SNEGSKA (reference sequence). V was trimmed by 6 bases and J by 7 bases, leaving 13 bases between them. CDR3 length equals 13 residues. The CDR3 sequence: CSASGRGNSPLHF. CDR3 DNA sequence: TGCAGTGCCTCGGGACGGGGAAATTCACCCCTCCACTTT.

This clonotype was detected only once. As DNA, the CDR3 is TGCGCCAGCAGCCAATCGGGACAGGAAAGCTCCTATAATTCACCCCTCCACTTT. It encodes CASSQSGQESSYNSPLHF. This rearrangement joins TRBV4-3 to TRBJ1-6; 8 nucleotides align to TRBD1. Germline lookup yields CDR1 LGHNA and CDR2 YSLEER. The trim removed 2 bases at V and 0 bases at J, leaving 6 bases unmatched. The CDR3 runs to 18 residues.

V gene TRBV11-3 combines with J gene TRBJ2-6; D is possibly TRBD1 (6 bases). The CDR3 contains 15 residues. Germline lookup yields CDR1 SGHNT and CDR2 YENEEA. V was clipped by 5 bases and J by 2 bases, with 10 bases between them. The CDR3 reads CASSQQGAGANVLTF. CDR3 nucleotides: TGTGCCAGCAGCCAACAGGGAGCTGGGGCCAACGTCCTGACTTTC. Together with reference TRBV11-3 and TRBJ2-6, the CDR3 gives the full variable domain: EAGVVQSPRYKIIEKKQPVAFWCNPISGHNTLYWYLQNLGQGPELLIRYENEEAVDDSQLPKDRFSAERLKGVDSTLKIQPAELGDSAVYLCASSQQGAGANVLTFGAGSRLTVL.

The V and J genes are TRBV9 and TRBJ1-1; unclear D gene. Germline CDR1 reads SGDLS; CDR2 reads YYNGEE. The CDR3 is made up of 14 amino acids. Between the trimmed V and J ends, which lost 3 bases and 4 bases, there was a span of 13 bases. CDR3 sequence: CASSEEGRGTEAFF. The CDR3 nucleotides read TGTGCCAGCAGCGAAGAAGGACGGGGCACTGAAGCTTTCTTT.

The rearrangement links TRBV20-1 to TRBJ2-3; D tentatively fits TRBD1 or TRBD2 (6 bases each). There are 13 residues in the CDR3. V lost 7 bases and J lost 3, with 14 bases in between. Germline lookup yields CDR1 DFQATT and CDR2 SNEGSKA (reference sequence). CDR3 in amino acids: CSVSGARTDTQYF. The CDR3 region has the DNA TGCAGTGTGTCGGGGGCCCGTACAGATACGCAGTATTTT.

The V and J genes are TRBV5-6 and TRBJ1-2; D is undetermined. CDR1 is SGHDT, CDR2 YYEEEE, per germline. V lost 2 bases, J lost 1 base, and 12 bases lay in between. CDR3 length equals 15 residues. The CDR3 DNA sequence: TGTGCCAGCAGCTTATCGGTCCGGAGTAACTATGGCTACACCTTC. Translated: CASSLSVRSNYGYTF.

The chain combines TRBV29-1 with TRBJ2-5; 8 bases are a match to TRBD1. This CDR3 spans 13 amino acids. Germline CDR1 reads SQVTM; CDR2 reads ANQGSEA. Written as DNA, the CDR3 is TGCAGTATCAAGGACAGGGTCCAAGAGACCCAGTACTTC. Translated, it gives CSIKDRVQETQYF.

The chain's CDR3 is CASSFFTGSRRDTQYF. For the CDR3, the DNA is TGTGCCAGCAGTTTTTTCACAGGGTCTCGCAGAGATACGCAGTATTTT. J is TRBJ2-3 and V is TRBV27; D is perhaps TRBD1 (6 bases). The CDR3 sequence is 16 residues long. The V gene lost 3 bases and the J gene lost 5 bases, with 18 bases spanning the gap. Germline V gene lookup returns CDR1 MNHEY and CDR2 SMNVEV (reference sequence).

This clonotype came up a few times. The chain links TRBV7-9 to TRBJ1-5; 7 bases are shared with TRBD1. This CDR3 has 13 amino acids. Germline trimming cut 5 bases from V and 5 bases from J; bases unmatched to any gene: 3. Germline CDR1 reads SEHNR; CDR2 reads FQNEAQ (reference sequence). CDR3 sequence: CASSTGADQPQHF. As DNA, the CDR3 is TGTGCCAGCAGCACAGGGGCCGATCAGCCCCAGCATTTT.

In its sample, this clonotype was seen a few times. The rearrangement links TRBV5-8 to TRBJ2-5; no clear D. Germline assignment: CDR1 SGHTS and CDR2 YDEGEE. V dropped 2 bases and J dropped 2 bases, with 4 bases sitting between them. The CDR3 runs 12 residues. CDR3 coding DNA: TGTGCCAGCAGCTTCGGGCAAGAGACCCAGTACTTC. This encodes CASSFGQETQYF.

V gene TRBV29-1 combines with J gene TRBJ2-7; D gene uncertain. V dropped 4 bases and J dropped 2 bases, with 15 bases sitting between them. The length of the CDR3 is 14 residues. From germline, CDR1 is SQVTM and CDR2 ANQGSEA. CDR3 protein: CSVASGWNPYEQYF. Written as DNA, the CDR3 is TGCAGCGTTGCGTCAGGCTGGAACCCCTACGAGCAGTACTTC.

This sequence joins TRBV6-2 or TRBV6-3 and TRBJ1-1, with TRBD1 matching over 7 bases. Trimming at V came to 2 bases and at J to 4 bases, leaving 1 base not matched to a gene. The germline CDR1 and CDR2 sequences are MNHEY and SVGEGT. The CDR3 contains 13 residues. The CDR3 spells CASSYRDSTEAFF. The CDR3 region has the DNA TGTGCCAGCAGTTACCGGGACAGCACTGAAGCTTTCTTT.

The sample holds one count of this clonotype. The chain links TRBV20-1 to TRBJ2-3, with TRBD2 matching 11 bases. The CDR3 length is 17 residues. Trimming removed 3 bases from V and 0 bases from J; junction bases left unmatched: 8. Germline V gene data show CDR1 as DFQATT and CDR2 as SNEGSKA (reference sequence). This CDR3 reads CSASVLAGGPSTDTQYF. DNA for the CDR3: TGCAGTGCTAGCGTCCTAGCGGGGGGCCCTAGCACAGATACGCAGTATTTT.

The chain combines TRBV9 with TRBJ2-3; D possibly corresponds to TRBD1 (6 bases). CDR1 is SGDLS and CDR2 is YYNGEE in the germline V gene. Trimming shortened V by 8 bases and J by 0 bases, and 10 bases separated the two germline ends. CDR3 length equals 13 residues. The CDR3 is CASADRSTDTQYF. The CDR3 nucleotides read TGTGCCAGTGCGGACAGAAGCACAGATACGCAGTATTTT.

CDR3 sequence reads: CASSLGGAGEQFF. CDR3 nucleotides: TGTGCCAGCAGTTTAGGGGGGGCCGGTGAGCAGTTCTTC. This rearrangement joins TRBV12-3 or TRBV12-4 to TRBJ2-1; D tentatively fits TRBD1 or TRBD2 (6 bases each). The CDR3 loop spans 13 amino acids. The V gene lost 1 base and the J gene lost 9 bases, with 10 bases spanning the gap.